These T cell receptor beta chains were read from a single sample in a study of blood T cells in healthy people across ages. TCRdb re-called the 5' RACE reads through MiXCR, storing one row per CDR3 protein. In the table there are some 640,000 distinct CDR3 sequences, about 28% of which are singletons. What was sequenced was blood. The source of these receptors is a woman older than 75 in good health. Both conserved end residues are part of each CDR3. Fields, in order: D gene, J gene, V gene, clone size, CDR3 protein, CDR3 DNA. The D gene is left open where the match is weak. The size of a clone is reported for some rows only, either as once, few or many, or as a class for expanded clones.

>.|TRBJ2-3|TRBV20-1|many
CSAGRPTRASTDTQYF
TGCAGTGCTGGGAGACCAACACGTGCTAGCACAGATACGCAGTATTTT
>.|TRBJ1-2|TRBV4-1|many
CASSQDRVGQSYGYTF
TGCGCCAGCAGCCAAGATCGAGTTGGGCAGTCCTATGGCTACACCTTC
>.|TRBJ2-2|TRBV7-3|few
CASRQGGTGELFF
TGTGCCAGCAGACAGGGCGGCACCGGGGAGCTGTTTTTT
>TRBD1|TRBJ2-2|TRBV7-9|.
CASSPEDRAGELFF
TGTGCCAGCAGCCCAGAGGACAGGGCCGGGGAGCTGTTTTTT
>.|TRBJ1-1|TRBV18|once
CASPPGPPGRRRAFF
TGTGCCAGCCCACCGGGGCCCCCAGGACGGAGAAGAGCTTTCTTT
>.|TRBJ2-2|TRBV18|few
CASTSPMRGAGELFF
TGTGCCAGCACAAGCCCCATGCGGGGAGCCGGGGAGCTGTTTTTT
>TRBD1|TRBJ1-5|TRBV2|.
CASSKDRGGQPQHF
TGTGCCAGCAGTAAAGACAGGGGAGGACAGCCCCAGCATTTT
>TRBD1|TRBJ1-2|TRBV28|.
CASSQEDRGGYTF
TGTGCCAGCAGTCAGGAAGACAGGGGTGGCTACACCTTC
>.|TRBJ2-1|TRBV7-2|.
CASTPYNEQFF
TGTGCCAGCACGCCTTACAATGAGCAGTTCTTC
>.|TRBJ2-7|TRBV24-1|once
CATSDPPGRGTGNEQYF
TGTGCCACCAGTGACCCCCCAGGACGGGGAACGGGCAATGAGCAGTACTTC
>TRBD1|TRBJ2-7|TRBV9|.
CASSVGQGVKYEQYF
TGTGCCAGCAGCGTTGGACAGGGGGTGAAGTACGAGCAGTACTTC
>.|TRBJ1-1|TRBV5-1|once
CASSLTGKTEAFF
TGCGCCAGCAGCTTGACTGGTAAGACTGAAGCTTTCTTT
>.|TRBJ1-4|TRBV15|many
CATSSRRSAVNEKLFF
TGTGCCACCAGCAGCCGTCGTTCGGCGGTTAATGAAAAACTGTTTTTT
>.|TRBJ2-3|TRBV7-8|many
CASSLALLTDTQYF
TGTGCCAGCAGCTTAGCGCTGCTGACAGATACGCAGTATTTT
>.|TRBJ1-6|TRBV28|many
CASSFRTAAVSPLHF
TGTGCCAGCAGTTTCCGGACGGCGGCTGTTTCACCCCTCCACTTT
>.|TRBJ1-1|TRBV5-1|few
CASSLQVDTEAFF
TGCGCCAGCAGCTTGCAGGTGGACACTGAAGCTTTCTTT
>.|TRBJ1-1|TRBV9|few
CASSVGAGSITEAFF
TGTGCCAGCAGCGTAGGTGCAGGGTCAATCACTGAAGCTTTCTTT
>.|TRBJ2-3|TRBV20-1|many
CSARDGLNAQYF
TGCAGTGCTAGAGATGGACTAAATGCGCAGTATTTT
>.|TRBJ1-4|TRBV6-5|few
CASSRSEGGEKLFF
TGTGCCAGCAGCCGGTCGGAGGGAGGGGAAAAACTGTTTTTT
>TRBD2|TRBJ2-5|TRBV10-3|once
CAVKTTSGIVDEQYF
TGTGCCGTCAAGACGACTAGCGGGATTGTGGATGAGCAGTACTTC
>.|TRBJ2-3|TRBV5-1|many
CASSLPDSDTQYF
TGCGCCAGCAGCTTGCCTGACTCAGATACGCAGTATTTT
>TRBD1|TRBJ2-7|TRBV28|.
CASRPPGQGARSEQYF
TGTGCCAGCAGACCCCCGGGACAGGGGGCTCGCTCCGAGCAGTACTTC
>TRBD2|TRBJ2-3|TRBV6-5|many
CASSYVRTSGIPSTDTQYF
TGTGCCAGCAGTTACGTCCGGACTAGCGGGATACCTAGCACAGATACGCAGTATTTT
>.|TRBJ1-1|TRBV30|few
CAWRSQAMEAFF
TGTGCCTGGAGGTCGCAGGCTATGGAAGCTTTCTTT
>TRBD2|TRBJ2-3|TRBV7-2|many
CASSPGLAGAPSTDTQYF
TGTGCCAGCAGCCCCGGACTAGCGGGGGCCCCTAGCACAGATACGCAGTATTTT